Here is one T cell receptor (beta chain) with its context. After removal of 9 bases from V and 6 bases from J, the junction contained 4 bases not matched to a gene. This CDR3 region has 12 residues. CDR1 and CDR2 (germline): MNHEY, SVGAGI. During active infection, Seattle patients enrolled and were then monitored through disease. Per the study methods: Reference gene primer amplification in the assay estimated nucleated cell counts. Produced via immunoSEQ multiplex PCR; TCRdb's table is partial and in-frame only. V and J calls plus clone size are reproduced from that table; the DNA served to infer D and trimming. Among around 150,000 clones listed, roughly 81% were seen once. These data are taken from a study of blood T cell repertoires in COVID-19. Overall study: Samples representing acute and convalescent COVID-19 were sourced from the United States, Italy and Spain. PBMCs, B-cell-depleted T cells, or T cells provided the cDNA or gDNA that made up the material.

Sequencing was carried out using peripheral blood. The rearrangement links TRBV6-5 to TRBJ1-2; 10 bases match TRBD1. The sequence was obtained from a woman aged 55 to 70 with COVID-19, enrolled during active disease. The CDR3 DNA follows: TGTGCCAGACCCGGACAGGGGGATGGCTACACCTTC. Its protein is CARPGQGDGYTF.